This T cell receptor (beta chain) was documented in a study of PD-L1 blockade in urothelial cancer. The study, taken as a whole, reports: Tumor-associated clones in blood expanded more at 3 weeks in durable-benefit patients.

Remarks on this clone: Its cognate antigen is unknown.

The CDR3 has 13 residues. Between the trimmed V and J ends, which lost 3 bases and 6 bases, there was a span of 10 bases. Germline CDR1 reads SGDLS; CDR2 reads YYNGEE. Time point in this sample: peripheral blood 6 weeks after treatment start. Locally advanced or metastatic urothelial carcinoma affected all patients. Each patient gave between 1 and 8 samples of peripheral blood mononuclear cells, which were collected pretreatment and during treatment. This table comes from immunoSEQ multiplex PCR, and its TCRdb copy is limited to in-frame clones, with some not included. The data show fewer than 85,000 clones, roughly 90% seen once.

The rearrangement links TRBV9 to TRBJ2-1; D not resolved. Source: PBMCs, taken around atezolizumab (anti-PD-L1) treatment. The receptor comes from a man aged 55 to 70 with urothelial cancer. CDR3 amino acids: CASSGVVANEQFF. The CDR3 DNA reads TGTGCCAGCAGCGGGGTAGTAGCCAATGAGCAGTTCTTC.